This entry concerns a single TCR beta chain. Its antigen remains unknown. A read error may explain this, as a much larger clone is one base away. Time point: longitudinal time-point 2. The cDNA was generated through 5'RACE incorporating 10-nucleotide random UMIs. MiXCR was run by TCRdb on the 5' RACE reads, yielding one entry per CDR3 protein. The profile shows 100,000 or so distinct CDR3 sequences, about 13% of them singletons. These data are taken from a study of neurological immune-mediated disorders. Germline V gives CDR1 SEHNR, CDR2 FQNEAQ (reference sequence). CDR3 length equals 14 residues. Overall study findings and caveats: CDR3 amino acid sequences of expanded clones were not shared across subjects, a result suggesting private repertoires in all groups.

Material: PBMCs. The sequence derives from a female donor with HTLV-1-associated myelopathy (HAM/TSP). This rearrangement joins TRBV7-9 to TRBJ1-5; possible D gene TRBD1, 6 bases. For the CDR3, the DNA is TGTGCCAGCAGCCGTTTCGGGACACATCAGCACCAGCATTTT. This encodes CASSRFGTHQHQHF.